This TCR beta chain was sequenced in a study of patients and donors after allogeneic stem cell transplantation. The table lists this clonotype with many counts. The V gene's germline CDR1 is LGHNA and CDR2 YNFKEQ. V shed 0 bases and J shed 7 bases, with 12 bases lying between them. The CDR3 is 15 residues long. TCRdb reanalysed the RT-PCR reads using MiXCR and keeps one entry per CDR3 protein. The sample carries about a million distinct CDR3 sequences, over 15% recorded once. The TCR sequence derives from a human donor who was either an allogeneic HSCT recipient or a stem cell or donor lymphocyte infusion donor (not recorded which). It is not recorded whose cells these are; they may come from a transplant donor. The chain joins TRBV4-2 to TRBJ2-2; D ambiguous. Specimen: blood, either unsorted or a sorted T cell fraction (not recorded which). CDR3 in amino acids: CASSQDLGPSGELFF. The CDR3 coding sequence is TGTGCCAGCAGCCAAGATCTTGGACCAAGCGGGGAGCTGTTTTTT.